The rows below give T cell receptor beta chains drawn from one sample of a study of T cell responses to AZD1222 COVID-19 vaccine. Here immunoSEQ multiplex PCR was the method, and the copy in TCRdb shows in-frame clones only, minus some. The data hold 65,000 to 100,000 clones, with around nine tenths observed a single time. Sequencing was performed on peripheral blood, taken 28 days after the second AZD1222 dose. These receptors came from an adult who received the AZD1222 COVID-19 vaccine. The CDR3 runs from the conserved cysteine through the conserved F or W. Fields, in order: clone size, D gene, V gene, J gene, CDR3 DNA, CDR3 protein. A D gene is named only where the DNA matches it firmly. Size is stated for part of the rows, as once, few or many counts, or as a class when the clone is expanded.

-,-,TRBV3-1/TRBV3-2,TRBJ2-7,TGTGCCAGCAGCCGCCAAGGCCGCTACGAGCAGTACTTC,CASSRQGRYEQYF
-,-,TRBV7-9,TRBJ2-3,TGTGCCAGCAGTGGAATTAGCACAGATACGCAGTATTTT,CASSGISTDTQYF
-,-,TRBV4-1,TRBJ1-4,TGCGCCAGCAGCCGCGCCGGACCTAATGAAAAACTGTTTTTT,CASSRAGPNEKLFF
-,-,TRBV6-5,TRBJ2-7,TGTGCCAGCAGTTTAAAGCAGGTCTCCTCCTACGAGCAGTACTTC,CASSLKQVSSYEQYF
-,-,TRBV6-1,TRBJ2-4,TGTGCCAGCAGTGAATACGGTAAAGGGATAGCCAAAAACATTCAGTACTTC,CASSEYGKGIAKNIQYF
-,-,TRBV2,TRBJ1-5,TGTGCCAGCAGTGACCCACGTGGAGGCGATCAGCCCCAGCATTTT,CASSDPRGGDQPQHF
-,-,TRBV5-1,TRBJ2-7,TGCGCCAGCAGCTTAGGAACCAGCGGAACCTACGAGCAGTACTTC,CASSLGTSGTYEQYF
-,TRBD1,TRBV27,TRBJ1-4,TGTGCCAGCAGTTCCGGGTGGGGACAGGGGTTTGAAAAACTGTTTTTT,CASSSGWGQGFEKLFF
few,-,TRBV28,TRBJ1-2,TGTGCCAGCAGTATCCGGGCCGGAGAGGGCTACACCTTC,CASSIRAGEGYTF
once,-,TRBV18,TRBJ1-4,TGTGCCAGCTCAGCCTCAGGTCAGGGGGAAAAACTGTTTTTT,CASSASGQGEKLFF
-,-,TRBV30,TRBJ1-1,TGTGCCTCCTACAGGGACAACACTGAAGCTTTCTTT,CASYRDNTEAFF
-,-,TRBV27,TRBJ2-7,TGTGCCAGCAGTTTAGGATTCCTCAGCTCCTACGAGCAGTACTTC,CASSLGFLSSYEQYF
-,TRBD2,TRBV19,TRBJ2-7,TGTGCCAGTAGTATACAAGCGGGAGGGCGGTACGAGCAGTACTTC,CASSIQAGGRYEQYF
once,-,TRBV9,TRBJ2-7,TGTGCCAGCAGCGTAGGGCAGGGGGGAGACCTAGGCGAGCAGTACTTC,CASSVGQGGDLGEQYF
-,-,TRBV2,TRBJ1-2,TGTGCCAGCAGTCCAGCAGGGAGGGGGTATGGCTACACCTTC,CASSPAGRGYGYTF
-,-,TRBV15,TRBJ2-1,TGTGCCACCAGCAGAGATTTAGGGAGACCGAACAATGAGCAGTTCTTC,CATSRDLGRPNNEQFF
-,-,TRBV11-2,TRBJ1-1,TGTGCCAGCAGCTTAGGGGAGCGGACGGGGAACACTGAAGCTTTCTTT,CASSLGERTGNTEAFF
-,TRBD1,TRBV7-9,TRBJ1-3,TGTGCCAGCAGCGCAGGGGGCGCAGGTGGAAACACCATATATTTT,CASSAGGAGGNTIYF
-,-,TRBV6-9,TRBJ1-4,TGTGCCAGCAGTTCCTGGACAGCAACTAATGAAAAACTGTTTTTT,CASSSWTATNEKLFF
once,TRBD2,TRBV7-6,TRBJ2-5,TGTGCCAGCAGCTTAGGCGGGAGTCGGGAGACCCAGTACTTC,CASSLGGSRETQYF
-,-,TRBV19,TRBJ2-3,TGTGCCAGTAGTAAAGGACTCTTCACAGATACGCAGTATTTT,CASSKGLFTDTQYF
-,-,TRBV30,TRBJ2-7,TGTGCCTGGAGTGTCGCCGCCTACGAGCAGTACTTC,CAWSVAAYEQYF
-,TRBD1,TRBV19,TRBJ1-2,TGTGCCAGTAGTATAACCCGGACAGGGAGTAACTATGGCTACACCTTC,CASSITRTGSNYGYTF
-,TRBD2,TRBV24-1,TRBJ2-1,TGTGCCACCAGTGATTGGGGGGAGGGGTCCTACAATGAGCAGTTCTTC,CATSDWGEGSYNEQFF
-,-,TRBV7-8,TRBJ1-5,TGTGCCAGCAGCTCGGTCGGGGGCAATCAGCCCCAGCATTTT,CASSSVGGNQPQHF
-,-,TRBV24-1,TRBJ2-3,TGTGCCACCAGTGACCAGGCCACAGATACGCAGTATTTT,CATSDQATDTQYF
few,-,TRBV6-5,TRBJ1-3,TGTGCCAGCAGTAAGACAACAGACTCTGGAAACACCATATATTTT,CASSKTTDSGNTIYF
-,-,TRBV5-4,TRBJ2-1,TGTGCCAGCAGCCAAAAGGGGGAGGAACTCTACAATGAGCAGTTCTTC,CASSQKGEELYNEQFF
-,-,TRBV5-1,TRBJ2-5,TGCGCCAGCAGCTTTACCGGTGAGACCCAGTACTTC,CASSFTGETQYF
-,-,TRBV5-1,TRBJ2-5,TGCGCCAGCACCATCGCGTCTACCCAAGAGACCCAGTACTTC,CASTIASTQETQYF
-,-,TRBV18,TRBJ2-3,TGTGCCAGCTCACCCCGACAGGCCACAGATACGCAGTATTTT,CASSPRQATDTQYF
-,TRBD1,TRBV18,TRBJ1-1,TGTGCCAGCTCACCAAGGACAGGTGGAATCACTGAAGCTTTCTTT,CASSPRTGGITEAFF
-,-,TRBV6-5,TRBJ1-1,TGTGCCAGCACCCAACGGCGGTACACTGAAGCTTTCTTT,CASTQRRYTEAFF
once,-,TRBV28,TRBJ1-3,TGTGCCAGCAGTTCCCTCTTGGGTTCCGGAGGCACCATATATTTT,CASSSLLGSGGTIYF
-,TRBD1,TRBV5-1,TRBJ1-1,TGCGCCAGCAGCTTGGGGACAGGGTTGGGTACTGAAGCTTTCTTT,CASSLGTGLGTEAFF
-,-,TRBV7-2,TRBJ1-6,TGTGCCAGCAGCTTAGCGGGAAGGAATAATTCACCCCTCCACTTT,CASSLAGRNNSPLHF
-,-,TRBV2,TRBJ2-7,TGTGCCAGCAGTCGAAGCCCGGGACGCCGTAGCTACGAGCAGTACTTC,CASSRSPGRRSYEQYF
few,TRBD1,TRBV10-3,TRBJ2-6,TGTGCCATCATGACAGGGGCTCCCTCTGGGGCCAACGTCCTGACTTTC,CAIMTGAPSGANVLTF
-,-,TRBV7-2,TRBJ2-1,TGTGCCAGCAGCCGCCGCCTCTACAATGAGCAGTTCTTC,CASSRRLYNEQFF
-,-,TRBV21-1,TRBJ1-2,TGTGCCAGCAGCAAAAGGGGACTTCCTAACTATGGCTACACCTTC,CASSKRGLPNYGYTF
-,-,TRBV9,TRBJ2-2,TGTGCCAGCAGCGCCGACGACTGGAGGAGCACCGGGGAGCTGTTTTTT,CASSADDWRSTGELFF
-,TRBD1,TRBV2,TRBJ1-1,TGTGCCAGCAGTCCCTGGACAGGGGGCACTGAAGCTTTCTTT,CASSPWTGGTEAFF
-,-,TRBV6-4,TRBJ2-1,TGTGCCAGCAGTGTCGGCTCCTACAATGAGCAGTTCTTC,CASSVGSYNEQFF
-,-,TRBV12-3/TRBV12-4,TRBJ1-2,TGTGCCAGCAGTTTAGGAACAGTCTATGGCTACACCTTC,CASSLGTVYGYTF
-,-,TRBV30,TRBJ2-1,TGTGCCTGGAGTATGGGGACAAGCTCCTACAATGAGCAGTTCTTC,CAWSMGTSSYNEQFF
-,-,TRBV14,TRBJ2-2,TGTGCCAGCAGCCAAGATCTGAGGCAGGGTGTCGCCGGGGAGCTGTTTTTT,CASSQDLRQGVAGELFF
once,TRBD1,TRBV15,TRBJ2-3,TGTGCCACCAGCAGAGAAGGGACAGGGCCAGATACGCAGTATTTT,CATSREGTGPDTQYF
few,-,TRBV27,TRBJ1-2,TGTGCCAGCAGTTTGAGGGGAGACTATGGCTACACCTTC,CASSLRGDYGYTF